What follows are 14 T cell receptor beta chains derived from one specimen sequenced in a study of blood T cells in healthy people across ages. Sample-barcoded 5' priming and a J-beta primer mix drove a second PCR of roughly 7 to 11 cycles. Using its own MiXCR run on the 5' RACE reads, TCRdb lists one record per CDR3 protein. The sample yields some 560,000 distinct CDR3 sequences, about 27% seen once. A further study also used this sample, focusing on T cells of mothers and their children.

The specimen sequenced was blood. The origin of the receptors is a boy aged 2-15 years in good health.

The chain carries TRBV11-2 and TRBJ2-5; no firm D call. The CDR3 runs to 14 residues. Germline V lookup: CDR1 SGHAT, CDR2 FQNNGV. V gave up 2 bases and J gave up 1 base, with 8 bases separating them. CDR3 in amino acids: CASSLIPSQETQYF. The DNA for the CDR3 is TGTGCCAGCAGCTTAATACCTTCCCAAGAGACCCAGTACTTC.

This clonotype turned up a few times. At one end, the junction sequence differs from germline, possibly due to a read error. The chain combines TRBV13 with TRBJ2-5, with 14 positions matching TRBD2. The germline V gene encodes CDR1 PRHDT and CDR2 FYEKMQ (reference sequence). The CDR3 is 16 amino acids. As DNA, the CDR3 is TGTGCCGGCAGCCGACTAGCGGGAGGGCCGGCGGAGACCCAGTACTTC. Protein sequence: CAGSRLAGGPAETQYF.

This clonotype was counted a few times. CDR3: CASSLFPRMREEAFF. Here the CDR3 DNA reads TGTGCCAGCAGTTTATTCCCCCGGATGAGGGAGGAAGCTTTCTTT. The chain links TRBV27 to TRBJ1-1; no clear D gene. V was pared by 1 base and J by 8 bases, with 17 bases between. This CDR3 is built from 15 residues. Germline CDR1 reads MNHEY; CDR2 reads SMNVEV (reference sequence).

This chain links TRBV5-1 with TRBJ2-3; D is ambiguous. This CDR3 is 15 amino acids long. Trimming cost V 1 base and J 0 bases, with 9 bases left between them. Germline V gene sequence: CDR1 SGHRS, CDR2 YFSETQ. CDR3 protein: CASSLYTESTDTQYF. The CDR3 nucleotides are TGCGCCAGCAGCTTGTACACGGAAAGCACAGATACGCAGTATTTT.

This clonotype has a handful of counts. The CDR3 carries no conserved terminal phenylalanine or tryptophan, so it likely arises from a read error. The chain recombines TRBV6-6 with TRBJ2-7; D possibly uses TRBD1 or TRBD2 (6 bases each). Looked up from germline, CDR1 is MNHNY and CDR2 is SVGAGI (reference sequence). This CDR3 has 14 residues. The germline V and J ends were trimmed by 6 bases and 5 bases, with 17 bases remaining between them. CDR3 nucleotide sequence: TGTGCCAGCAGCCACCGGGACACGGGAGACGAGCAGTACTCC. Its protein is CASSHRDTGDEQYS.

This clonotype has more than one count but fewer than ten. This is likely a read error, given that the CDR3 carries no conserved phenylalanine or tryptophan at its end. The rearrangement links TRBV10-3 to TRBJ2-4; 8 bases match TRBD1. The V gene end was trimmed by 3 bases and the J gene end by 5 bases; junction bases not matched to a gene: 3. This CDR3 has 14 residues. CDR1 and CDR2 (germline): ENHRY, SYGVKD. The CDR3 sequence is CAISEPGQENIQYL. CDR3 nucleotides: TGTGCCATCAGTGAACCGGGACAGGAAAACATTCAGTACCTC.

This clonotype turned up a few times. CDR3 in amino acids: CASSPSDRGHGYTF. For the CDR3, the DNA is TGTGCCAGCAGCCCGTCGGACAGGGGACATGGCTACACCTTC. The rearrangement links TRBV7-9 to TRBJ1-2; 9 nucleotides agree with TRBD1. J gave up 6 bases and V 5 bases, and 7 bases lay outside the gene matches. The CDR3 is 14 residues long. In germline, CDR1 is SEHNR, CDR2 FQNEAQ (reference sequence).

The V and J genes are TRBV7-9 and TRBJ2-2; TRBD1 aligns across 7 bases. From germline, CDR1 is SEHNR and CDR2 FQNEAQ (reference sequence). The CDR3 loop spans 15 amino acids. V was clipped by 3 bases and J by 3 bases; unmatched bases: 4. CDR3 protein: CASSFGTAHTGELFF. The CDR3 DNA is TGTGCCAGCAGCTTTGGGACAGCGCACACCGGGGAGCTGTTTTTT.

The gene calls are TRBV6-5 and TRBJ2-5, with TRBD2 as a possible D gene (5 bases). The J call is in doubt because the DNA end fits TRBJ2-7 better. This CDR3 has 14 amino acids. The germline V gene has CDR1 MNHEY and CDR2 SVGAGI. In nucleotides, the CDR3 is TGTGCCAGCAGTTACACCGGGGATCCGGACGAGCAGTACTTC. Its translation: CASSYTGDPDEQYF.

This clonotype was detected a few times. The gene calls are TRBV29-1 and TRBJ2-7, with a possible D match to TRBD1 (6 bases). V lost 8 bases, J lost 1 base, and 12 bases lay in between. CDR3 length equals 12 residues. CDR1 and CDR2 (germline): SQVTM, ANQGSEA. The CDR3 DNA reads TGCAGCACCGTGACAGGTTCCTACGAGCAGTACTTC. Protein sequence: CSTVTGSYEQYF.

This clonotype was detected many times. This rearrangement joins TRBV5-1 to TRBJ2-3; D perhaps matches TRBD1 (6 bases). The CDR3 spans 18 residues. Germline V gene sequence: CDR1 SGHRS, CDR2 YFSETQ. Trimming took 4 bases from V and 0 from J, leaving 21 bases between them. Here the CDR3 reads CASSLRPPGQSSTDTQYF. For the CDR3, the DNA is TGCGCCAGCAGCCTCCGACCTCCGGGACAATCTAGCACAGATACGCAGTATTTT.

This clonotype was seen at least ten times. The chain carries TRBV9 and TRBJ2-5, with D perhaps matching TRBD1 or TRBD2 (5 bases each). The V gene's germline CDR1 is SGDLS and CDR2 YYNGEE. V was cut by 4 bases and J by 5 bases, with 15 bases left in between. CDR3 length equals 14 residues. The DNA for the CDR3 is TGTGCCAGCAGCCCCTACGGTGGGACGGAGACCCAGTACTTC. Amino acid sequence: CASSPYGGTETQYF.

V usage is TRBV9 and J usage is TRBJ1-5; TRBD1 aligns across 9 bases. V was pared by 4 bases and J by 6 bases, with 8 bases of the junction left unmatched. There are 15 residues in the CDR3. Germline assignment: CDR1 SGDLS and CDR2 YYNGEE. CDR3 DNA sequence: TGTGCCAGCAGCCAAACAGGGGGCATCCTTCAGCCCCAGCATTTT. Its translation: CASSQTGGILQPQHF.

The gene calls are TRBV27 and TRBJ2-7; D is perhaps TRBD2 (8 bases). Deletions cut 6 bases from V and 2 bases from J, with 17 bases between. Germline CDR1 reads MNHEY; CDR2 reads SMNVEV (reference sequence). The CDR3 runs 15 residues. The chain's CDR3 is CASSVRGGQTYEQYF. DNA for the CDR3: TGTGCCAGCAGCGTACGGGGGGGACAGACCTACGAGCAGTACTTC.